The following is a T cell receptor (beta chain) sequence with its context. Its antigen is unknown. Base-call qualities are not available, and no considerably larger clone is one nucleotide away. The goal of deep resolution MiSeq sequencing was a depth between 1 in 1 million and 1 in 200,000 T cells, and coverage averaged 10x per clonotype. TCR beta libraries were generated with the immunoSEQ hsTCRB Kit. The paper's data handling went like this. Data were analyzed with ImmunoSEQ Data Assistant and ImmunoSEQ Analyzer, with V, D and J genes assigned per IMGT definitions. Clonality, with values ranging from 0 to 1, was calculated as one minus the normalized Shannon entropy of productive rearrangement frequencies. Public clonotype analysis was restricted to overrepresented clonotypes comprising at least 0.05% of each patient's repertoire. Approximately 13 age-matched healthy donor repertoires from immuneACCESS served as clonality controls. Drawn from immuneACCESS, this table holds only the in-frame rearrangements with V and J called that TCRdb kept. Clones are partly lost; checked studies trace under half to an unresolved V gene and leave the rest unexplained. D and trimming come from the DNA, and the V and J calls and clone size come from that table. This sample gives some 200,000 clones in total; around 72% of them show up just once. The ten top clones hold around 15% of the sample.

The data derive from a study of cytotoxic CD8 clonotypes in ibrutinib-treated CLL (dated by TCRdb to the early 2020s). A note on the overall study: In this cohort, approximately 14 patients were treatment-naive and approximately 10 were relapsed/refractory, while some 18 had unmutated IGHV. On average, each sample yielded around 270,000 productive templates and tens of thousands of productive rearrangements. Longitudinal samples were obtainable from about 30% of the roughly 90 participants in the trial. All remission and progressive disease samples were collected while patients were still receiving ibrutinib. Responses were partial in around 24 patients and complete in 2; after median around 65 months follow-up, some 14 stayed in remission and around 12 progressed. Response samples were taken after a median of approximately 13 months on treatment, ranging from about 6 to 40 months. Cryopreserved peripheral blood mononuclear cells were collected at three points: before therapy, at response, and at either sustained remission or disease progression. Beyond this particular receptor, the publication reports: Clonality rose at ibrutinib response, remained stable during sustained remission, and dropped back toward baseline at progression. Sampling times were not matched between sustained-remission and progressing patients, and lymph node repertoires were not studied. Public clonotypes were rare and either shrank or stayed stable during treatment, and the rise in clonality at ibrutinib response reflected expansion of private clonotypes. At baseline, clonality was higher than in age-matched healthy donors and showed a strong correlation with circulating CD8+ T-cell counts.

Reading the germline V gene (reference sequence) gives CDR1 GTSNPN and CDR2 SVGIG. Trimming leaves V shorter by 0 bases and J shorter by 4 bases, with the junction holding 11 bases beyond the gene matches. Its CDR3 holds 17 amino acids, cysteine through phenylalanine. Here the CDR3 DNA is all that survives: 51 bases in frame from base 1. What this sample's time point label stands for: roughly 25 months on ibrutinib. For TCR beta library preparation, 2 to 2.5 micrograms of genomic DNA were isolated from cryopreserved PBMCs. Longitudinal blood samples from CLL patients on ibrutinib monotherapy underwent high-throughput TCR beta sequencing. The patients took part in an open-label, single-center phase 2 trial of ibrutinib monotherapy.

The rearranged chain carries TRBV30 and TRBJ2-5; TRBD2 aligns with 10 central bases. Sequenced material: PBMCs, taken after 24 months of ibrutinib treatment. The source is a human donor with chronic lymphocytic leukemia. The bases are TGTGCCTGGAGTGTGGCGTCTAGCGGGAGCGTTTCAGAGACCCAGTACTTC. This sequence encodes CAWSVASSGSVSETQYF.